Following are 13 T cell receptor beta chains from one sample sequenced in a study of blood T cells in healthy people across ages. With a J-beta primer mix and a sample-barcoded 5' primer, a second PCR ran about 7 to 11 cycles. TCRdb fed the 5' RACE reads into MiXCR, producing one record per CDR3 protein. The table has about 930,000 distinct CDR3 sequences, under 35% seen once. Another study also made use of these data, one on T cells of mothers and their children.

Sequencing was done on a sample of blood. The receptors stem from a woman in her thirties or forties in good health.

Comment on this clonotype: At one end the junction does not follow the germline gene, possibly because of a read error. This chain joins TRBV20-1 and TRBJ1-1; D might be TRBD1 (5 bases). This CDR3 region has 19 residues. CDR1 and CDR2 from the germline V gene are DFQATT and SNEGSKA (reference sequence). CDR3 bases: TGCAGTACTAGCGATTTTACGGTCCGAAGCGGGGCGGTAGGGACTGAAGCTTTCTTT. Protein: CSTSDFTVRSGAVGTEAFF.

This clonotype showed up just a few times. CDR3 DNA sequence: TGTGCCAGCAGCTTCCGACAGGACTACAATGAGCAGTTCTTC. This gives the protein CASSFRQDYNEQFF. The chain employs TRBV9 and TRBJ2-1; D may be TRBD1 (6 bases). The V gene lost 4 bases and the J gene lost 3 bases, with 11 bases spanning the gap. The CDR3 is 14 residues long. The germline gives CDR1 SGDLS, CDR2 YYNGEE.

This clonotype has only one observation. It may be a read error: a sequence one base away is much more abundant. The CDR3 region has the DNA TGTGCCAGCAGTTACCTATTATCCTCCGGGGTCAACGTCCTGACTTTC. Encoded protein: CASSYLLSSGVNVLTF. The chain combines TRBV6-5 with TRBJ2-6, with a possible D match to TRBD2 (5 bases). Germline lookup yields CDR1 MNHEY and CDR2 SVGAGI. The CDR3 is 16 amino acids.

The rearrangement uses TRBV27 and TRBJ1-4; tentative D call: TRBD1 (6 bases). Germline V lookup: CDR1 MNHEY, CDR2 SMNVEV (reference sequence). There are 13 residues in the CDR3. V lost 5 bases and J lost 7, with 11 bases in between. Here the CDR3 reads CASSEDRSEKLFF. CDR3 nucleotide sequence: TGTGCCAGCAGTGAGGACAGAAGTGAAAAACTGTTTTTT.

This rearrangement joins TRBV3-1 to TRBJ1-5; TRBD1 is a possible D gene (5 bases). Trimming cost V 0 bases and J 1 base, with 10 bases left between them. Germline V gene sequence: CDR1 LGHDT, CDR2 YNNKEL (reference sequence). There are 16 residues in the CDR3. As DNA, the CDR3 is TGTGCCAGCAGCCAAGATTGGGGGGACAGCAATCAGCCCCAGCATTTT. It translates to CASSQDWGDSNQPQHF.

Concerning this clonotype: This may arise from a read error, as a much more abundant clone is one base away. The rearrangement joins TRBV7-9 to TRBJ2-1; 10 bases map to TRBD2. CDR1 and CDR2 from the germline V gene are SEHNR and FQNEAQ (reference sequence). V shed 2 bases and J 9 bases; nucleotides not matched to a gene: 13. The CDR3 contains 17 residues. The CDR3 region has the DNA TGTGCCAGCAGCTTATCAGCCGGGACTAGCGCGGGCCTTGAGCAGTTCTTC. Translating it yields CASSLSAGTSAGLEQFF.

V gene TRBV24-1 combines with J gene TRBJ2-1; no reliable D call. Germline CDR1 KGHDR, CDR2 SFDVKD. Deletions cut 0 bases from V and 4 bases from J, with 9 bases between. The CDR3 runs to 15 residues. The CDR3 sequence: CATSDLDGPYNEQFF. CDR3 coding DNA: TGTGCCACCAGTGATTTGGACGGACCTTACAATGAGCAGTTCTTC.

V is TRBV20-1 and J is TRBJ2-6; 12 bases fit TRBD1. The CDR3 sequence is 16 residues long. Germline loops: CDR1 DFQATT, CDR2 SNEGSKA (reference sequence). The junction had 3 bases not matched to a gene; V was cut back by 4 bases and J by 2 bases. CDR3 coding DNA: TGCAGTGCTATGGGACAGGGGGCGACTGGGGCCAACGTCCTGACTTTC. Amino acids: CSAMGQGATGANVLTF.

This clonotype has at least ten counts. This chain joins TRBV7-3 and TRBJ2-7; 8 bases are a match to TRBD1. CDR3 length: 16 amino acids. V lost 0 bases, J lost 3 bases, and 7 bases stayed unmatched. Germline CDR1 SGHTA, CDR2 FQGTGA. CDR3 protein: CASSLTGTGGDYEQYF. The CDR3 bases are TGTGCCAGCAGCTTAACCGGGACAGGAGGCGACTACGAGCAGTACTTC.

The V and J genes are TRBV20-1 and TRBJ1-1; 9 bases match TRBD1. The V gene end was trimmed by 2 bases and the J gene end by 6 bases; junction bases not matched to a gene: 10. The CDR3 runs 15 residues. Germline V lookup: CDR1 DFQATT, CDR2 SNEGSKA (reference sequence). The CDR3 loop reads CSARPQDRGTAEAFF. The CDR3 nucleotides read TGCAGTGCTAGACCACAGGACAGGGGAACTGCTGAAGCTTTCTTT.

The rearrangement joins TRBV7-6 to TRBJ2-7; TRBD2 agrees at 8 bases. V trimming: 5 bases; J trimming: 0 bases; junction bases outside the gene matches: 12. Germline CDR1 is SGHVS and CDR2 is FNYEAQ. This CDR3 has 17 amino acids. The CDR3 region is CASSPEAGTRSSYEQYF. In DNA, the CDR3 is TGTGCCAGCAGCCCCGAGGCGGGGACTAGGAGCTCCTACGAGCAGTACTTC.

About this clonotype: This could be a read error, since a much larger clone is one nucleotide away. The CDR3 sequence is CASSLAPYNEQFF. The CDR3 DNA reads TGTGCCAGCAGCTTAGCACCCTACAATGAGCAGTTCTTC. The rearrangement links TRBV7-2 to TRBJ2-1; D is ambiguous. This CDR3 has 13 amino acids. The germline V and J ends were trimmed by 0 bases and 2 bases, with 2 bases remaining between them. CDR1 and CDR2 (germline): SGHTA, FQGNSA.

This clonotype showed up just a few times. The CDR3 DNA is TGTGCCATCAGTGACGGGGGTCAAGCTAACTATGGCTACACCTTC. Translated: CAISDGGQANYGYTF. The chain has TRBV10-3 and TRBJ1-2; tentatively, D is TRBD1 (5 bases). Per the germline V gene, CDR1 is ENHRY and CDR2 is SYGVKD. The CDR3 extends over 15 amino acids. V was pared by 3 bases and J by 0 bases, with 11 bases between.